Listed below are T cell receptor beta chains from one sample, sequenced in a study of cytomegalovirus exposure and HLA in healthy donors. Profiling relied on immunoSEQ multiplex PCR, and the TCRdb table lists in-frame clones only, not all of them. The repertoire consists of 150,000 to 200,000 clones, with 75% to 85% occurring once and the leading ten covering roughly 5%. The specimen was PBMCs. Receptors were obtained from a woman aged 18-35 years in good health and CMV-seropositive. The CDR3 runs from the conserved cysteine through the conserved F or W. D genes are given only for firm matches. Clone size is not always given. Where it is, it says once, few, many or a class for expanded clones.

V gene,J gene,clone size,D gene,CDR3 protein,CDR3 DNA
TRBV30,TRBJ2-2,-,-,CAWSFVGELFF,TGTGCCTGGAGTTTCGTCGGGGAGCTGTTTTTT
TRBV15,TRBJ2-7,-,TRBD1,CATSRDRGYEQYF,TGTGCCACCAGCAGGGACAGGGGTTACGAGCAGTACTTC
TRBV5-4,TRBJ1-4,-,TRBD1,CASSRQGPSTNEKLFF,TGTGCCAGCAGCCGACAGGGGCCGTCAACTAATGAAAAACTGTTTTTT
TRBV6-1,TRBJ1-2,few,-,CASNPTPEGYGYTF,TGTGCCAGCAACCCGACACCAGAGGGCTATGGCTACACCTTC
TRBV7-2,TRBJ1-2,-,TRBD1,CASSLSGGQGITYGYTF,TGTGCCAGCAGCTTATCAGGGGGACAGGGAATTACCTATGGCTACACCTTC
TRBV10-3,TRBJ2-3,-,TRBD1,CAISEWDRPHTDTQYF,TGTGCCATCAGTGAGTGGGACAGACCTCACACAGATACGCAGTATTTT
TRBV5-8,TRBJ2-1,-,-,CASRLSLTPDFF,TGTGCCAGCAGACTGTCACTAACGCCAGACTTCTTC
TRBV6-1,TRBJ2-7,-,TRBD1,CASSVETGSSYEQYF,TGTGCCAGCAGTGTGGAGACAGGGAGCTCCTACGAGCAGTACTTC
TRBV9,TRBJ2-3,-,TRBD2,CASSVGPGLRTDTQYF,TGTGCCAGCAGCGTTGGGCCGGGACTAAGAACAGATACGCAGTATTTT
TRBV5-1,TRBJ1-5,once,-,CASSSGLLGGNQPQHF,TGCGCCAGCAGCTCGGGACTCCTGGGAGGCAATCAGCCCCAGCATTTT
TRBV28,TRBJ2-5,-,TRBD1,CASSLSGTGVETQYF,TGTGCCAGCAGTTTGTCCGGGACAGGGGTGGAGACCCAGTACTTC
TRBV4-2,TRBJ1-1,-,-,CASSASRGMNTEAFF,TGTGCCAGCAGCGCAAGCCGGGGGATGAACACTGAAGCTTTCTTT
TRBV6-5,TRBJ1-5,-,TRBD1,CASRPQGGSNQPQHF,TGTGCCAGCAGGCCACAGGGGGGAAGCAATCAGCCCCAGCATTTT
TRBV19,TRBJ2-7,-,TRBD1,CASSTGQGGSYEQYF,TGTGCCAGTAGTACGGGACAGGGAGGTTCCTACGAGCAGTACTTC
TRBV7-2,TRBJ1-5,once,TRBD1,CASSAGQGANQPQHF,TGTGCCAGCAGCGCCGGCCAGGGGGCCAATCAGCCCCAGCATTTT
TRBV19,TRBJ2-5,few,-,CASSPRGRSETQYF,TGTGCCAGTAGTCCCAGGGGTCGGAGCGAGACCCAGTACTTC
TRBV14,TRBJ1-3,-,-,CASSQSLSGNTIYF,TGTGCCAGCAGCCAGTCCCTCTCTGGAAACACCATATATTTT
TRBV7-2,TRBJ2-3,-,-,CASSLAAGSDTQYF,TGTGCCAGCAGCTTAGCGGCGGGGTCAGATACGCAGTATTTT
TRBV7-2,TRBJ1-1,-,TRBD1,CASSEQGVNTEAFF,TGTGCCAGCAGCGAACAGGGGGTGAACACTGAAGCTTTCTTT
TRBV5-5,TRBJ1-2,once,TRBD1,CASSSTGTRSSYTF,TGTGCCAGCAGCTCGACAGGGACCCGCAGTAGCTACACCTTC
TRBV10-3,TRBJ2-4,-,TRBD2,CAISEGGLAGPLAKNIQYF,TGTGCCATCAGTGAGGGAGGACTAGCGGGGCCCTTAGCCAAAAACATTCAGTACTTC
TRBV25-1,TRBJ2-7,-,-,CASRGGTSLLTYEQYF,TGTGCCAGCAGAGGTGGGACATCCCTCTTAACCTACGAGCAGTACTTC
TRBV9,TRBJ1-1,few,TRBD1,CASSAIGTVSEAFF,TGTGCCAGCAGCGCCATTGGGACAGTATCTGAAGCTTTCTTT
TRBV6-1,TRBJ1-1,few,TRBD1,CASRGDREDTEAFF,TGTGCCAGCAGGGGGGACAGGGAGGACACTGAAGCTTTCTTT
TRBV19,TRBJ2-7,-,TRBD2,CASSTASPAGAHEQYF,TGTGCCAGTAGTACCGCCTCGCCAGCGGGGGCCCACGAGCAGTACTTC
TRBV5-1,TRBJ2-2,-,-,CASSSPVQGSGTGELFF,TGCGCCAGCAGCTCGCCGGTACAGGGCTCTGGCACCGGGGAGCTGTTTTTT
TRBV18,TRBJ1-1,-,-,CASSPPEFRTEAFF,TGTGCCAGCTCACCGCCTGAATTCCGGACTGAAGCTTTCTTT
TRBV28,TRBJ1-6,-,-,CASSPLGPQNSPLHF,TGTGCCAGCAGTCCCCTGGGGCCTCAAAATTCACCCCTCCACTTT
TRBV9,TRBJ2-7,-,-,CASSVGESTIYEQYF,TGTGCCAGCAGCGTAGGTGAGTCTACCATCTACGAGCAGTACTTC